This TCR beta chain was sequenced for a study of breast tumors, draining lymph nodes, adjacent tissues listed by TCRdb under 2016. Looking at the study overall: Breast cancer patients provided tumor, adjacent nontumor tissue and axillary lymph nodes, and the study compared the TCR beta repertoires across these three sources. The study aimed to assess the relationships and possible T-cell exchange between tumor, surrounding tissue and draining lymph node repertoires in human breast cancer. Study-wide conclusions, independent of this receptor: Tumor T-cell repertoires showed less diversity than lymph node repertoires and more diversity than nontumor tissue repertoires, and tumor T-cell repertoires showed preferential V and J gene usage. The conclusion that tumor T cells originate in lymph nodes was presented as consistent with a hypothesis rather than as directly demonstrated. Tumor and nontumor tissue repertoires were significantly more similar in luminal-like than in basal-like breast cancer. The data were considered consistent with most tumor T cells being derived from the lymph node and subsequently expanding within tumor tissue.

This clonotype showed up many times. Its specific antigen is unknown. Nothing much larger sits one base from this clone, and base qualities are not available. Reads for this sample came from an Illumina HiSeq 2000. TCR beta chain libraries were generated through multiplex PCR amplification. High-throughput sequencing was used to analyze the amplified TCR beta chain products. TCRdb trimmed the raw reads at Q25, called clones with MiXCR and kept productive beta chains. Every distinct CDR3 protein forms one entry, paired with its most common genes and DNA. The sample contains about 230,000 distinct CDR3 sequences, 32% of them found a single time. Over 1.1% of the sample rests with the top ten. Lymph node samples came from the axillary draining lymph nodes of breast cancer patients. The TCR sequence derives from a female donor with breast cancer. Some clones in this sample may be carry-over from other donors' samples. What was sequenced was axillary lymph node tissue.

The CDR3 protein is CSAAGGGANYGYTF. The nucleotides are TGCAGTGCTGCAGGCGGGGGAGCTAACTATGGCTACACCTTC. The chain joins TRBV20-1 to TRBJ1-2; a tentative D call is TRBD1 (5 bases match). The CDR3 holds 14 amino acids from the cysteine to the phenylalanine. Only the CDR3 part of the read is kept: 42 bases, read in frame from the first base. Trimming removed 5 bases from V and 0 bases from J, leaving 13 bases between the germline ends. The CDR1 and CDR2 encoded by the germline V gene (reference sequence) are DFQATT and SNEGSKA.